The 23 T cell receptor beta chains below were found in one sample sequenced in a study of T cell repertoires in cytomegalovirus infection. TCRdb redid the calling of the reads with MiXCR, one entry per CDR3 protein. The sample lists approximately 290,000 distinct CDR3 sequences; 25% were seen once. The sample consisted of PBMCs. Receptors were obtained from a human donor in good health (CMV status not recorded). Some clones in this sample may be carry-over from other donors' samples.

The CDR3 coding sequence is TGCGCCAGCAGCTTTACAGGAATAAACACCGGGGAGCTGTTTTTT. Translation: CASSFTGINTGELFF. The chain recombines TRBV5-1 with TRBJ2-2, with D possibly TRBD1 on 5 matching bases. CDR1 SGHRS and CDR2 YFSETQ come from the germline V gene. Trimming took off 2 bases at V and 2 bases at J, with 10 bases between the two ends. This CDR3 has 15 residues.

This clonotype has just a few counts. The rearrangement links TRBV7-2 to TRBJ1-2; D ambiguous. The CDR3 runs 13 residues. Deletions cut 3 bases from V and 2 bases from J, with 7 bases between. From germline, CDR1 is SGHTA and CDR2 FQGNSA. This chain's CDR3 is CASSFRINYGYTF. CDR3 DNA sequence: TGTGCCAGCAGCTTCCGAATAAACTATGGCTACACCTTC.

In its sample, this clonotype was seen a few times. The chain combines TRBV10-1 with TRBJ2-2, with TRBD2 as a possible D gene (5 bases). The germline gives CDR1 WNHNN, CDR2 SYGVQD (reference sequence). This CDR3 region has 16 residues. V lost 4 bases and J 6 bases, leaving 18 bases between the germline ends. This CDR3 is CASSGRQAERAGELFF. CDR3 nucleotides: TGCGCCAGCAGTGGAAGACAAGCGGAAAGGGCCGGGGAGCTGTTTTTT.

V gene TRBV7-9 combines with J gene TRBJ2-1; possibly TRBD2 for D (5 bases). Trimming pared 4 bases from V and 7 bases from J, leaving 20 bases between. The germline CDR1 and CDR2 sequences are SEHNR and FQNEAQ (reference sequence). CDR3 size: 16 residues. The CDR3 DNA reads TGTGCCAGCAGCTCACCCGGGATTCAATCTACAAATGAGCAGTTCTTC. Protein product: CASSSPGIQSTNEQFF.

The chain carries TRBV25-1 and TRBJ1-1; tentatively, D is TRBD1 (5 bases). V was shortened by 7 bases and J by 1 base, with 16 bases between the two germline ends. The length of the CDR3 is 15 residues. CDR1 MGHDK and CDR2 SYGVNS come from the germline V gene. CDR3 DNA: TGTGCCAGCATCGGGAAAAGAGGACAGAACACTGAAGCTTTCTTT. Its protein is CASIGKRGQNTEAFF.

V and J are TRBV9 and TRBJ2-1; D gene ambiguous. CDR1 SGDLS and CDR2 YYNGEE come from the germline V gene. Between the trimmed V and J ends, which lost 7 bases and 3 bases, there was a span of 8 bases. The CDR3 extends over 12 amino acids. CDR3 sequence reads: CASGPSYNEQFF. In DNA, the CDR3 is TGTGCCAGCGGGCCTAGCTACAATGAGCAGTTCTTC.

The V and J genes are TRBV18 and TRBJ1-5, with TRBD1 as a possible D gene (5 bases). Germline CDR1 KGHSH, CDR2 LQKENI. The CDR3 runs to 15 residues. Trimming removed 3 bases from V and 9 bases from J, with 18 bases in between. CDR3 sequence: CASSPVWGVVRPQHF. Here the CDR3 DNA reads TGTGCCAGCTCACCCGTGTGGGGGGTAGTGCGGCCCCAGCATTTT.

This clonotype appeared once. The chain employs TRBV7-9 and TRBJ2-7; D not resolved. From germline, CDR1 is SEHNR and CDR2 FQNEAQ (reference sequence). Trimming shortened V by 3 bases and J by 6 bases, and 12 bases separated the two germline ends. The CDR3 is 13 residues long. CDR3 residues: CASSFDLKGEQYF. CDR3 bases: TGTGCCAGCAGCTTTGACCTGAAGGGCGAGCAGTACTTC.

The genes are TRBV28 and TRBJ1-5; TRBD1 matches 8 bases. The CDR3 runs to 14 residues. Per the germline V gene, CDR1 is MDHEN and CDR2 is SYDVKM. With 2 bases clipped from V and 6 bases from J, the junction kept 3 bases outside the gene matches. CDR3 in amino acids: CASSLIDRGQPQHF. The CDR3 nucleotides are TGTGCCAGCAGTTTAATCGACAGGGGTCAGCCCCAGCATTTT.

Many counts were recorded for this clonotype. CDR3 in DNA: TGCGCCAGCAGCCAAGATTTGGTAGGGACCACGGGAACTGAAGCTTTCTTT. Translated, it gives CASSQDLVGTTGTEAFF. The chain couples TRBV4-3 to TRBJ1-1, with D possibly TRBD1 on 5 matching bases. There are 17 residues in the CDR3. The V end lost 0 bases, the J end lost 5 bases, and 19 bases lay between the germline ends. Germline lookup yields CDR1 LGHNA and CDR2 YSLEER.

This clonotype turned up a few times. J is TRBJ2-2 and V is TRBV7-2; possible D gene TRBD1, 6 bases. This CDR3 is built from 18 residues. Trimming removed 5 bases at V and 4 bases at J, with 23 bases between. The germline CDR1 and CDR2 sequences are SGHTA and FQGNSA. For the CDR3, the DNA is TGTGCCAGCAGCAATAATCCTTTCCCAGGGGTGGGCACCGGGGAGCTGTTTTTT. Its translation: CASSNNPFPGVGTGELFF.

This clonotype turned up a few times. The rearrangement links TRBV10-1 to TRBJ2-7; 10 nucleotides agree with TRBD2. Unmatched junction bases numbered 1, after V lost 4 bases and J lost 1 base. Germline CDR1 is WNHNN and CDR2 is SYGVQD (reference sequence). This CDR3 region has 14 residues. CDR3 sequence: CASSGLAGSYEQYF. The CDR3 DNA reads TGCGCCAGCAGTGGACTAGCGGGTTCCTACGAGCAGTACTTC.

The chain employs TRBV24-1 and TRBJ1-1, with D maybe TRBD1 (6 bases). From germline, CDR1 is KGHDR and CDR2 SFDVKD. V dropped 3 bases and J dropped 6 bases, with 16 bases sitting between them. The CDR3 covers 15 residues. The CDR3 nucleotides read TGTGCCACCAGTGATCCCCAGGGGCCCGGGGCTGAAGCTTTCTTT. Its translation is CATSDPQGPGAEAFF.

The V and J genes are TRBV5-1 and TRBJ2-3; 8 nucleotides align to TRBD2. CDR1 and CDR2 from the germline V gene are SGHRS and YFSETQ. The CDR3 is 17 residues long. The V and J ends lost 4 bases and 3 bases, in that order; junction bases with no gene match: 13. The CDR3 bases are TGCGCCAGCAGCCCACGTCCCGGGGGGGGCGCGACAGATACGCAGTATTTT. Translating it yields CASSPRPGGGATDTQYF.

This clonotype has ten or more counts. This chain connects TRBV7-2 to TRBJ1-2; 8 positions agree with TRBD1. The CDR3 has 15 amino acids. Per germline, CDR1 SGHTA and CDR2 FQGNSA. Trimming at V came to 0 bases and at J to 8 bases, leaving 8 bases not matched to a gene. The CDR3 reads CASSLAVTGVHGYTF. As DNA, the CDR3 is TGTGCCAGCAGCTTAGCAGTGACAGGGGTTCACGGCTACACCTTC.

CDR3 sequence (DNA): TGTGCCAGCAGCTTCCCGGGACAGGTGTACAATGAGCAGTTCTTC. Translated: CASSFPGQVYNEQFF. The chain is built from TRBV5-6 and TRBJ2-1, with 8 bases matching TRBD1. Germline-derived CDR1 and CDR2 are SGHDT and YYEEEE. The CDR3 extends over 15 amino acids. Trimming at V came to 2 bases and at J to 4 bases, leaving 5 bases not matched to a gene.

V usage is TRBV20-1 and J usage is TRBJ2-5; 11 nucleotides align to TRBD2. Trimming removed 5 bases from V and 5 bases from J; junction bases left unmatched: 7. CDR3 length: 14 residues. Looked up from germline, CDR1 is DFQATT and CDR2 is SNEGSKA (reference sequence). In DNA, the CDR3 is TGCAGTGCTCTGGGTAGCGGGAGGGGGGAGACCCAGTACTTC. Amino acid sequence: CSALGSGRGETQYF.

The CDR3 spells CASKLMGTDIQPQHF. CDR3 coding DNA: TGTGCCAGCAAACTAATGGGGACCGACATTCAGCCCCAGCATTTT. This chain uses TRBV28 with TRBJ1-5, with a tentative D call TRBD1 (5 bases). Trimming pared 7 bases from V and 6 bases from J, leaving 19 bases between. CDR3 size: 15 residues. Germline CDR1 reads MDHEN; CDR2 reads SYDVKM.

This clonotype was picked up a small number of times. The chain employs TRBV28 and TRBJ2-7; 8 nucleotides line up with TRBD2. CDR3 length: 14 residues. CDR1 MDHEN and CDR2 SYDVKM come from the germline V gene. V shed 5 bases and J 3 bases; nucleotides not matched to a gene: 6. CDR3 coding DNA: TGTGCCAGCAGTGTAACTAGCGGTAACTACGAGCAGTACTTC. Its protein product is CASSVTSGNYEQYF. The full variable domain, its missing parts supplied by reference TRBV28 and TRBJ2-7, is DVKVTQSSRYLVKRTGEKVFLECVQDMDHENMFWYRQDPGLGLRLIYFSYDVKMKEKGDIPEGYSVSREKKERFSLILESASTNQTSMYLCASSVTSGNYEQYFGPGTRLTVT.

J is TRBJ2-3 and V is TRBV29-1; TRBD2 is a possible D gene (5 bases). Trimming shortened V by 1 base and J by 0 bases, and 11 bases separated the two germline ends. Germline loops: CDR1 SQVTM, CDR2 ANQGSEA. The CDR3 has 15 amino acids. The DNA of the CDR3 is TGCAGCGTTGAAGGTTTAGCGACTAGCACAGATACGCAGTATTTT. This encodes CSVEGLATSTDTQYF.

The rearrangement uses TRBV29-1 and TRBJ1-4, with TRBD1 as a possible D gene (5 bases). The CDR3 has 11 amino acids. The ends were cut back, 7 bases at V and 10 bases at J, with 13 bases in the middle. Germline V CDR1 and CDR2: SQVTM, ANQGSEA. CDR3 coding DNA: TGCAGCGCTGAGTGGGGGGGAAAACTGTTTTTT. It translates to CSAEWGGKLFF.

In this sample, this clonotype turned up many times. CDR3 DNA: TGTGCCAGCAGCTCGACCCCCTCTGCGGGGTTCTTC. This translates into CASSSTPSAGFF. The chain carries TRBV7-2 and TRBJ2-1; D possibly corresponds to TRBD2 (5 bases). This CDR3 spans 12 amino acids. V lost 4 bases and J lost 15, with 16 bases in between. Per germline, CDR1 SGHTA and CDR2 FQGNSA.

Many counts were recorded for this clonotype. The J gene is TRBJ2-5, the V gene TRBV7-2; D unresolved. The ends were cut back, 2 bases at V and 2 bases at J, with 0 bases in the middle. Germline V gene lookup returns CDR1 SGHTA and CDR2 FQGNSA. This CDR3 has 11 residues. CDR3 DNA: TGTGCCAGCAGCTTACAAGAGACCCAGTACTTC. Protein sequence: CASSLQETQYF. Supplemented by reference TRBV7-2 and TRBJ2-5, the full variable domain reads GAGVSQSPSNKVTEKGKDVELRCDPISGHTALYWYRQSLGQGLEFLIYFQGNSAPDKSGLPSDRFSAERTGGSVSTLTIQRTQQEDSAVYLCASSLQETQYFGPGTRLLVL.